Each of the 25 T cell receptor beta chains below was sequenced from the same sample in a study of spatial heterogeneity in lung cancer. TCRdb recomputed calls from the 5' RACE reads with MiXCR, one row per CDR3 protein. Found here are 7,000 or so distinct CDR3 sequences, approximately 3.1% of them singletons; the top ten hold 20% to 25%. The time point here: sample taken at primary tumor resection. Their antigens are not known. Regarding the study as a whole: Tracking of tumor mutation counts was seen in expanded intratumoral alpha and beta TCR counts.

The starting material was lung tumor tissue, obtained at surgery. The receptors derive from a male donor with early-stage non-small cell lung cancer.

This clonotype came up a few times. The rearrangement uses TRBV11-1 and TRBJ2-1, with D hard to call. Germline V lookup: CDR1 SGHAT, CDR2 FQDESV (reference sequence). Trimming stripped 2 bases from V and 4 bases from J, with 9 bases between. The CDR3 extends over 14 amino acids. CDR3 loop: CASSLSNLYNEQFF. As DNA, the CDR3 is TGTGCCAGCAGCTTAAGTAACCTTTACAATGAGCAGTTCTTC.

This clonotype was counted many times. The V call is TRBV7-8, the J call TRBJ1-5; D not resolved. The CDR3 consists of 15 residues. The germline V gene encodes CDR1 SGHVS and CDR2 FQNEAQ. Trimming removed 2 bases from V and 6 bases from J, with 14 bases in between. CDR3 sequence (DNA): TGTGCCAGCAGCTTAACTCCAGGCCGACCTCAGCCCCAGCATTTT. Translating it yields CASSLTPGRPQPQHF.

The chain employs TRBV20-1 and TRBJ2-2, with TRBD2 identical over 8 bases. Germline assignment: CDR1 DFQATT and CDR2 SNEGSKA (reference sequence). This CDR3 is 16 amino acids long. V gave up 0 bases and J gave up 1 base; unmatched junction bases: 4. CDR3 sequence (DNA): TGCAGTGCTAGAGATAGGCTAGCGGGGAACACCGGGGAGCTGTTTTTT. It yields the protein CSARDRLAGNTGELFF.

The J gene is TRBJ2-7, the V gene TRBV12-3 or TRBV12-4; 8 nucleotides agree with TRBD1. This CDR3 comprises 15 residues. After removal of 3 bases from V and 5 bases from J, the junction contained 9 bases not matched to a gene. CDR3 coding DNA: TGTGCCAGCAGTTTTGGGTCAGGGGGCAACAACGAGCAGTACTTC. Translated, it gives CASSFGSGGNNEQYF.

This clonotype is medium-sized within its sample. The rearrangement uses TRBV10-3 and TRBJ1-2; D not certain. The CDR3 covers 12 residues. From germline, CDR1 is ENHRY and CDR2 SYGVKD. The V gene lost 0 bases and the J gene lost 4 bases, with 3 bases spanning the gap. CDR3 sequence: CAISESGYGYTF. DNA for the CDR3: TGTGCCATCAGTGAGTCGGGCTATGGCTACACCTTC.

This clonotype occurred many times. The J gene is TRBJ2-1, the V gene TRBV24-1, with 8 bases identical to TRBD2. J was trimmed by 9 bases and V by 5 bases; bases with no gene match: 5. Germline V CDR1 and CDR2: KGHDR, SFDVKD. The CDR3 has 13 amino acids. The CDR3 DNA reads TGTGCCACCAGTGTTACCGGGAGGGCTGAGCAGTTCTTC. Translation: CATSVTGRAEQFF.

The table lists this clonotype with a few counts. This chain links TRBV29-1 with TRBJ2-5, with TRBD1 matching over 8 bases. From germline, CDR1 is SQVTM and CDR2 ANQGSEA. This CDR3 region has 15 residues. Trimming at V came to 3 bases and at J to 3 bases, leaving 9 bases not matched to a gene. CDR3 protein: CSVDLGQGSKETQYF. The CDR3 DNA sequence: TGCAGCGTTGATCTTGGACAGGGCAGTAAAGAGACCCAGTACTTC.

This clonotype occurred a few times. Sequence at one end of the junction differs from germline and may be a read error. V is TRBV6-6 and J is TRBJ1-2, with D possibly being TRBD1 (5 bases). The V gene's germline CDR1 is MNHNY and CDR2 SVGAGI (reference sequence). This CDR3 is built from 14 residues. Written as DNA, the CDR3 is TGTGCCAGCAGCGTTGTTCAGGGATTACATGGCGACACCTTC. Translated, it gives CASSVVQGLHGDTF.

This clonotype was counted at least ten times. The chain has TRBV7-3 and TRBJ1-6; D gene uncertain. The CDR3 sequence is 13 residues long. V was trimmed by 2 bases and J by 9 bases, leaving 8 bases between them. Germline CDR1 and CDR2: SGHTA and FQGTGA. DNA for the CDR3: TGTGCCAGCAGCTTAGAAGTAGGTTCACCCCTCCACTTT. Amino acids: CASSLEVGSPLHF.

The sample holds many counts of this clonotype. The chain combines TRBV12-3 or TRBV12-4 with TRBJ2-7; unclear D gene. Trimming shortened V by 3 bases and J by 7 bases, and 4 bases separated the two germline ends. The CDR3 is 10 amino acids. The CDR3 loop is CASSLSEQYF. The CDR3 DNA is TGTGCCAGCAGTTTGAGTGAGCAGTACTTC.

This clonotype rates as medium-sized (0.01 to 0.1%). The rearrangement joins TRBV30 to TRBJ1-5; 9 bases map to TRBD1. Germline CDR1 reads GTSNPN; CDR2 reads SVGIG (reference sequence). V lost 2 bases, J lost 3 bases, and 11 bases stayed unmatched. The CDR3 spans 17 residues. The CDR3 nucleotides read TGTGCCTGGAGTTCCAAACCGGGACAGGGAAACAATCAGCCCCAGCATTTT. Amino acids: CAWSSKPGQGNNQPQHF.

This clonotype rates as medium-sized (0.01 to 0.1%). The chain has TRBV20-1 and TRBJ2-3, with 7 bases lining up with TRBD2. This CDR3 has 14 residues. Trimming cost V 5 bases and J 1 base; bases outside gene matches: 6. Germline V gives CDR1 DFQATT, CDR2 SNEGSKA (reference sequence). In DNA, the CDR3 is TGCAGTGCTGGGAGGGGTACTGGCACAGATACGCAGTATTTT. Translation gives CSAGRGTGTDTQYF.

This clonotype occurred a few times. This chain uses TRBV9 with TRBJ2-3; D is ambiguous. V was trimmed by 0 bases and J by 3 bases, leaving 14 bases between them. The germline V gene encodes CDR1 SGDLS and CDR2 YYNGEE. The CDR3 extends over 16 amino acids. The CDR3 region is CASSVGTNPRTDTQYF. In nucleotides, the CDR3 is TGTGCCAGCAGCGTAGGTACCAACCCAAGGACAGATACGCAGTATTTT.

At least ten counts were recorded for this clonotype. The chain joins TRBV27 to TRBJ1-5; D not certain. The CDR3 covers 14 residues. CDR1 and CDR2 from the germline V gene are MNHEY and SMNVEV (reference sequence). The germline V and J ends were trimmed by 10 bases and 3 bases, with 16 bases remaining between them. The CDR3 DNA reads TGTGCCACCTCCCCCCGGCCTATCAATCAGCCCCAGCATTTT. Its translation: CATSPRPINQPQHF.

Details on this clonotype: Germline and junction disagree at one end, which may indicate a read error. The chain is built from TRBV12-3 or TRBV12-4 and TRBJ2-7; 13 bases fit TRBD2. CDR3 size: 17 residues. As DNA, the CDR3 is TGTGCCTGCAGCCAGACTAGCGGGAGGACTAGCTCCTACGAGCAGTACTTC. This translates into CACSQTSGRTSSYEQYF.

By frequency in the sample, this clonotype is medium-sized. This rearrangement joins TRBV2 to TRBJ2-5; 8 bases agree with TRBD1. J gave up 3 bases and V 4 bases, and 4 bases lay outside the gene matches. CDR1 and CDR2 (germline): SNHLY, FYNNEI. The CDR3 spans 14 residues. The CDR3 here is CASSGRQGKETQYF. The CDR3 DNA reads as TGTGCCAGCAGTGGTCGACAGGGGAAAGAGACCCAGTACTTC.

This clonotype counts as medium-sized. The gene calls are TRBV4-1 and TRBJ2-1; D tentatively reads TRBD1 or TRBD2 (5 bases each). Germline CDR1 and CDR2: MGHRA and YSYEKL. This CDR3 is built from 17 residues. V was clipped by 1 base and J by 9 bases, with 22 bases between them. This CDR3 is CASSQASPDSTRGEQFF. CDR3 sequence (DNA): TGCGCCAGCAGCCAAGCCTCTCCTGACAGTACGAGGGGTGAGCAGTTCTTC.

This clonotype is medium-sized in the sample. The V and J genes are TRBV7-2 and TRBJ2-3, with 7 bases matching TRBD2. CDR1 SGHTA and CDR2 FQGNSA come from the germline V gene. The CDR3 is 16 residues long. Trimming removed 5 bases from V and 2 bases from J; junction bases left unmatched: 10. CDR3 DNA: TGTGCCAGCAGCGGTGGGGGGGTCGGTTTCACAGATACGCAGTATTTT. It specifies CASSGGGVGFTDTQYF.

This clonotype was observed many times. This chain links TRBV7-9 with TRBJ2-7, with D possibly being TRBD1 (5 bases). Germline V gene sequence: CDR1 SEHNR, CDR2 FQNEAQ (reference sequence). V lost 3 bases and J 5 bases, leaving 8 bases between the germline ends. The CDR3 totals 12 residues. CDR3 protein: CASSFQGDEQYF. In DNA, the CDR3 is TGTGCCAGCAGCTTCCAGGGTGACGAGCAGTACTTC.

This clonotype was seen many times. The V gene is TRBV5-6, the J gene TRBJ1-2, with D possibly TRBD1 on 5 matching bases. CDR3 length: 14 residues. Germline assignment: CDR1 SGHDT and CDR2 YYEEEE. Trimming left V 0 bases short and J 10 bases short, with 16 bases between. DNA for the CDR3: TGTGCCAGCAGCTTGGGCCAGGCAGGGAGAACCTACACCTTC. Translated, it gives CASSLGQAGRTYTF.

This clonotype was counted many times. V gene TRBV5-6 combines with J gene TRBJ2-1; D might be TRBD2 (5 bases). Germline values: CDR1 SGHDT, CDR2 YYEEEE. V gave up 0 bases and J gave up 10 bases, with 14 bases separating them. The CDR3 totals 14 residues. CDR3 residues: CASSLAAAGREQFF. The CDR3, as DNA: TGTGCCAGCAGCTTGGCCGCTGCGGGCCGGGAGCAGTTCTTC.

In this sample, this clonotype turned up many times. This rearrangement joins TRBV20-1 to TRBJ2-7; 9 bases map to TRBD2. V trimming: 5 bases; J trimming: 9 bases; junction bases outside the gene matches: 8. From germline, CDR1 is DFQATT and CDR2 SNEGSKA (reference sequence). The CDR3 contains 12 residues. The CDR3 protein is CSAWSGRTGQYF. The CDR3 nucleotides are TGCAGTGCTTGGAGCGGGAGGACAGGGCAGTACTTC.

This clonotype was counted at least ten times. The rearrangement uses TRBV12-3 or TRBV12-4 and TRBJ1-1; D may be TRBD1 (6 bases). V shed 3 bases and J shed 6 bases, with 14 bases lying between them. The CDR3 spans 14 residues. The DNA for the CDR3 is TGTGCCAGCAGTTTGGCCCTACAGGGTGCTGAAGCTTTCTTT. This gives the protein CASSLALQGAEAFF.

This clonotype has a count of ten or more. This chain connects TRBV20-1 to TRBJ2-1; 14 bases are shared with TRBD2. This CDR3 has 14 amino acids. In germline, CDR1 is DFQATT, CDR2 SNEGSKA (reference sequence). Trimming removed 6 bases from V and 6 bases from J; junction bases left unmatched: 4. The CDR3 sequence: CSAPGLAGANEQFF. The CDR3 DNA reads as TGCAGTGCACCGGGACTAGCGGGGGCCAATGAGCAGTTCTTC.

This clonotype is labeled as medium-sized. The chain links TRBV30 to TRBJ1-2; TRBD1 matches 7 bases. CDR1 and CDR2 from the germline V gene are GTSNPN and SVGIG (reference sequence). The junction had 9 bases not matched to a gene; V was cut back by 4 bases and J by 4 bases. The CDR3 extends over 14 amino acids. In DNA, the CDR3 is TGTGCCTGGAAACTTACAGGGGCGCTCTATGGCTACACCTTC. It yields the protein CAWKLTGALYGYTF.